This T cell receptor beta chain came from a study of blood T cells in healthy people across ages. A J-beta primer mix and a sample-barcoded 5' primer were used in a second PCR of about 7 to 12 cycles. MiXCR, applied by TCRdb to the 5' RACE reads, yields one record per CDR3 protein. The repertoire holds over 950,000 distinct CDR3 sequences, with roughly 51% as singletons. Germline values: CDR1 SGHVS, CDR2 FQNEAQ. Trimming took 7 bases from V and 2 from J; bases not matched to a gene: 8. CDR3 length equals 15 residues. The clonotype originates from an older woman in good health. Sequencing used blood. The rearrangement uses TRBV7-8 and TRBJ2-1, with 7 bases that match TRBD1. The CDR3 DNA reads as TGTGCCAGCACCCTGACAGGGAGCACCTACAATGAGCAGTTCTTC. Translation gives CASTLTGSTYNEQFF.